One and the same sample provided the 30 T cell receptor beta chains below, sequenced in a study of vaccination and CD4 T cells after COVID-19. Treatment given: approximately 9-day PBMC culture with coronavirus spike peptide pools or control peptides (ViraFEST assay). Sequence data for DNA of cultured CD4+ T cells were generated by the Oncomine TCR Beta short-read assay. TCRdb analysed the PCR reads with MiXCR anew, one entry per CDR3 protein. The sample has about 14,000 distinct CDR3 sequences; approximately 46% are singletons. These receptors are not linked to any known antigen. This material consisted of CD4+ T cells from blood, cultured in vitro, taken after SARS-CoV-2 vaccination. These receptors originate from a human donor who had recovered from COVID-19.

This sequence joins TRBV20-1 and TRBJ1-2; TRBD1 is a possible D gene (6 bases). The CDR3 runs 14 residues. In germline, CDR1 is DFQATT, CDR2 SNEGSKA (reference sequence). V lost 5 bases and J 7 bases, leaving 20 bases between the germline ends. In DNA form, the CDR3 reads TGCAGTGCTGGCAATGGGGGGGGCGACTGTGGCTACACCTTC. It codes for CSAGNGGGDCGYTF.

The chain has TRBV6-5 and TRBJ2-4; D is unclear. The CDR3 runs to 14 residues. Trimming stripped 0 bases from V and 5 bases from J, with 8 bases between. Germline CDR1 and CDR2: MNHEY and SVGAGI. CDR3 region: CASSYSPAQNIQYF. The DNA for the CDR3 is TGTGCCAGCAGTTACTCCCCGGCGCAAAACATTCAGTACTTC.

There are a few counts of this clonotype. This chain joins TRBV20-1 and TRBJ1-5; D gene unclear. The CDR3 runs to 14 residues. The V gene's germline CDR1 is DFQATT and CDR2 SNEGSKA (reference sequence). The V and J ends lost 0 bases and 7 bases respectively, with 13 bases between them. CDR3 in amino acids: CSARDLRSGQPQHF. In DNA form, the CDR3 reads TGCAGTGCTAGAGATCTGAGGAGTGGACAGCCCCAGCATTTT.

This clonotype was recorded only once. The chain links TRBV6-1 to TRBJ2-7; D gene unclear. Looked up from germline, CDR1 is MNHNS and CDR2 is SASEGT. The CDR3 length is 11 residues. Trimming left V 5 bases short and J 5 bases short, with 7 bases between. CDR3 bases: TGTGCCAGCAGTCGAGGTAACGAGCAGTACTTC. Protein sequence: CASSRGNEQYF.

The V gene is TRBV2, the J gene TRBJ2-5, with D unclear. The V end was cut by 7 bases, the J end by 5 bases, with 11 bases between. Germline assignment: CDR1 SNHLY and CDR2 FYNNEI. This CDR3 comprises 12 residues. CDR3 sequence: CASTAWMETQYF. The CDR3 DNA follows: TGTGCCAGCACCGCCTGGATGGAGACCCAGTACTTC.

This clonotype was detected a few times. The rearrangement joins TRBV28 to TRBJ2-3, with TRBD2 matching 10 bases. The germline V gene has CDR1 MDHEN and CDR2 SYDVKM. Trimming at V came to 6 bases and at J to 5 bases, leaving 11 bases not matched to a gene. CDR3 length: 16 residues. In DNA form, the CDR3 reads TGTGCCAGCAGCCCCGGTGGTCTAGCGGGAGTAGATACGCAGTATTTT. Translation gives CASSPGGLAGVDTQYF.

CDR3 bases: TGTGCCAGCAGCCGGACTAGCACCAACACCGGGGAGCTGTTTTTT. Its protein is CASSRTSTNTGELFF. The genes are TRBV2 and TRBJ2-2, with TRBD2 matching over 8 bases. V was pared by 6 bases and J by 2 bases, with 5 bases of the junction left unmatched. CDR3 length: 15 amino acids. Germline V gives CDR1 SNHLY, CDR2 FYNNEI.

This clonotype ranks as medium-sized. The chain combines TRBV20-1 with TRBJ2-6, with TRBD1 matching 7 bases. From germline, CDR1 is DFQATT and CDR2 SNEGSKA (reference sequence). With 5 bases clipped from V and 0 bases from J, the junction kept 13 bases outside the gene matches. CDR3 length: 18 amino acids. The CDR3 reads CSAPDRNRGISGANVLTF. In nucleotides, the CDR3 is TGCAGTGCTCCGGACCGGAACAGGGGTATCTCTGGGGCCAACGTCCTGACTTTC.

The rearrangement uses TRBV12-3 or TRBV12-4 and TRBJ2-1, with D possibly TRBD2 on 5 matching bases. CDR3 size: 13 residues. The V end was cut by 3 bases, the J end by 3 bases, with 6 bases between. The CDR3 is CASSFRDYNEQFF. CDR3 in DNA: TGTGCCAGCAGTTTCCGGGACTACAATGAGCAGTTCTTC.

The chain recombines TRBV20-1 with TRBJ2-1; TRBD2 matches 11 bases. V was pared by 5 bases and J by 3 bases, with 3 bases of the junction left unmatched. The CDR3 loop spans 14 amino acids. Germline V gene sequence: CDR1 DFQATT, CDR2 SNEGSKA (reference sequence). CDR3 DNA sequence: TGCAGTGCTTCCGGACTAGCGGGCTACAATGAGCAGTTCTTC. It translates to CSASGLAGYNEQFF.

This clonotype was observed a handful of times. The chain carries TRBV27 and TRBJ2-3; 11 nucleotides align to TRBD2. This CDR3 contains 16 residues. V lost 8 bases and J lost 0; bases outside the gene matches: 7. Germline V gives CDR1 MNHEY, CDR2 SMNVEV (reference sequence). This CDR3 is CASGKLAGASTDTQYF. The CDR3 region has the DNA TGTGCCAGCGGTAAACTAGCGGGGGCAAGCACAGATACGCAGTATTTT.

The chain is built from TRBV5-4 and TRBJ1-2; TRBD1 might be the D (5 bases). Germline CDR1 and CDR2: SGHNT and YYREEE (reference sequence). V dropped 4 bases and J dropped 5 bases, with 18 bases sitting between them. The length of the CDR3 is 15 residues. DNA of the CDR3: TGTGCCAGCAGCCCGGCCGGACACAAGATATATGGCTACACCTTC. Translated, it gives CASSPAGHKIYGYTF.

This clonotype has just a few counts. The rearrangement links TRBV20-1 to TRBJ1-5, with D possibly being TRBD1 (6 bases). V was trimmed by 3 bases and J by 3 bases, leaving 9 bases between them. CDR3 size: 13 residues. Germline values: CDR1 DFQATT, CDR2 SNEGSKA (reference sequence). The CDR3 sequence: CSASGGLNQPQHF. The DNA for the CDR3 is TGCAGTGCTAGCGGGGGCCTCAATCAGCCCCAGCATTTT.

This clonotype was counted only a few times. This chain links TRBV5-1 with TRBJ2-3, with TRBD2 matching 10 bases. Germline-derived CDR1 and CDR2 are SGHRS and YFSETQ. V shed 3 bases, J shed 2 bases, and the junction held 6 bases outside the gene matches. This CDR3 contains 16 residues. The CDR3 reads CASSSLAGGLTDTQYF. The CDR3 nucleotides are TGCGCCAGCAGCTCTTTAGCGGGAGGCCTCACAGATACGCAGTATTTT. The variable domain in full, completed from reference TRBV5-1 and TRBJ2-3, reads KAGVTQTPRYLIKTRGQQVTLSCSPISGHRSVSWYQQTPGQGLQFLFEYFSETQRNKGNFPGRFSGRQFSNSRSEMNVSTLELGDSALYLCASSSLAGGLTDTQYFGPGTRLTVL.

The chain carries TRBV20-1 and TRBJ1-6; the D gene is possibly TRBD1 (5 bases). The V gene lost 0 bases and the J gene lost 7 bases, with 10 bases spanning the gap. Germline V gene sequence: CDR1 DFQATT, CDR2 SNEGSKA (reference sequence). The CDR3 length is 14 residues. CDR3 sequence: CSARDRQRNSPLHF. The CDR3 DNA reads TGCAGTGCTAGAGATCGACAGAGGAATTCACCCCTCCACTTT.

V is TRBV7-2 and J is TRBJ2-7; a weak D match, TRBD2 (6 bases). CDR1 and CDR2 from the germline V gene are SGHTA and FQGNSA. The CDR3 loop spans 15 amino acids. Deletions cut 4 bases from V and 0 bases from J, with 13 bases between. The CDR3 loop is CASSSRTTSSYEQYF. For the CDR3, the DNA is TGTGCCAGCAGCTCTCGGACTACCTCCTCCTACGAGCAGTACTTC.

V usage is TRBV29-1 and J usage is TRBJ2-5; unclear D gene. The germline gives CDR1 SQVTM, CDR2 ANQGSEA. The CDR3 is 12 residues long. Trimming shortened V by 7 bases and J by 2 bases, and 11 bases separated the two germline ends. The CDR3 sequence is CSARLVQETQYF. The CDR3 DNA is TGCAGCGCCCGTTTGGTACAAGAGACCCAGTACTTC.

The DNA of the CDR3 is TGCAGTGCTAGCTGGGGGACGAACACCGGGGAGCTGTTTTTT. This codes for CSASWGTNTGELFF. The V and J genes are TRBV20-1 and TRBJ2-2; D may match TRBD1 or TRBD2 (5 bases each). The CDR3 extends over 14 amino acids. With 3 bases removed from V and 0 bases from J, the gap between germline ends came to 8 bases. Looked up from germline, CDR1 is DFQATT and CDR2 is SNEGSKA (reference sequence).

Details on this clonotype: Its ends do not fully match the called genes, so a read error is possible. V gene TRBV15 combines with J gene TRBJ1-5; D perhaps matches TRBD1 (5 bases). The V gene's germline CDR1 is LNHNV and CDR2 YYDKDF (reference sequence). The CDR3 extends over 15 amino acids. CDR3 sequence (DNA): TGTGTCACCAGCAGAGAGGGACGGCACAATCAGCCCCAGCATTTT. Protein: CVTSREGRHNQPQHF.

V and J are TRBV24-1 and TRBJ1-5, with no clear D. The V and J ends lost 4 bases and 5 bases respectively, with 11 bases between them. The CDR3 sequence is 14 residues long. Germline V gene lookup returns CDR1 KGHDR and CDR2 SFDVKD. The chain's CDR3 is CATSERRFDQPQHF. Here the CDR3 DNA reads TGTGCCACCAGTGAGAGGCGGTTCGATCAGCCCCAGCATTTT.

The chain couples TRBV21-1 to TRBJ1-4; whether TRBD1, the table's D call, matches the DNA was not checked. TRBV21-1 is a recognized pseudogene. This CDR3 has 16 residues. CDR3 protein: CASSKAPGGFNEKLFF. The CDR3 DNA reads TGTGCCAGCAGCAAAGCTCCAGGGGGTTTCAATGAAAAACTGTTTTTT.

In this sample, this clonotype turned up a few times. The chain has TRBV12-3 or TRBV12-4 and TRBJ2-1; D not certain. CDR3 length: 13 amino acids. V gave up 6 bases and J gave up 8 bases, with 14 bases separating them. In nucleotides, the CDR3 is TGTGCCAGCAGAGAGACCTGGGCCGATGAGCAGTTCTTC. Translating gives CASRETWADEQFF.

This chain joins TRBV7-2 and TRBJ2-5, with 7 bases aligning to TRBD2. Trimming at V came to 5 bases and at J to 9 bases, leaving 12 bases not matched to a gene. This CDR3 contains 14 residues. CDR1 and CDR2 from the germline V gene are SGHTA and FQGNSA. The CDR3 nucleotides are TGTGCCAGCAGCACCCAACTAGCGATGGGGGCCCAGTACTTC. Its protein is CASSTQLAMGAQYF. Supplemented by reference TRBV7-2 and TRBJ2-5, the full variable domain reads GAGVSQSPSNKVTEKGKDVELRCDPISGHTALYWYRQSLGQGLEFLIYFQGNSAPDKSGLPSDRFSAERTGGSVSTLTIQRTQQEDSAVYLCASSTQLAMGAQYFGPGTRLLVL.

This clonotype appeared a few times. The junction shows a germline mismatch at one end, possibly a read error. This chain joins TRBV24-1 and TRBJ2-1; tentatively, D is TRBD1 or TRBD2 (5 bases each). The CDR3 extends over 14 amino acids. Germline V gives CDR1 KGHDR, CDR2 SFDVKD. CDR3 DNA sequence: TGTGCCACCAGTGATCCCCTCGAAAGGGACGGGAACCACTTC. Protein: CATSDPLERDGNHF.

The chain carries TRBV30 and TRBJ1-5; D perhaps matches TRBD1 (6 bases). Germline values: CDR1 GTSNPN, CDR2 SVGIG (reference sequence). The CDR3 extends over 13 amino acids. V was cut by 3 bases and J by 4 bases, with 10 bases left in between. This chain's CDR3 is CAWSTRGNQPQHF. The CDR3 region has the DNA TGTGCCTGGAGCACAAGGGGGAATCAGCCCCAGCATTTT. The variable domain in full, with the rest retrieved from reference TRBV30 and TRBJ1-5, is SQTIHQWPATLVQPVGSPLSLECTVEGTSNPNLYWYRQAAGRGLQLLFYSVGIGQISSEVPQNLSASRPQDRQFILSSKKLLLSDSGFYLCAWSTRGNQPQHFGDGTRLSIL.

The chain couples TRBV21-1 to TRBJ2-7; the listed D gene, TRBD1, was not tested against the DNA. TRBV21-1 is recorded as a pseudogene. The CDR3 extends over 13 amino acids. DNA for the CDR3: TGTGCCAGCAGCCGACAGGGGGATACCGAGCAGTACTTC. It specifies CASSRQGDTEQYF.

The chain has TRBV24-1 and TRBJ2-3; 10 positions agree with TRBD2. In germline, CDR1 is KGHDR, CDR2 SFDVKD. The V and J ends lost 5 bases and 3 bases, in that order; junction bases with no gene match: 16. The CDR3 spans 19 residues. CDR3 amino acids: CATSVRSGRAGWFTDTQYF. CDR3 DNA: TGTGCCACCAGTGTTCGGAGCGGGAGGGCCGGGTGGTTTACAGATACGCAGTATTTT.

The chain combines TRBV7-3 with TRBJ2-3; D is unclear. The V gene's germline CDR1 is SGHTA and CDR2 FQGTGA. This CDR3 spans 14 amino acids. Trimming took 2 bases from V and 3 from J, leaving 9 bases between them. CDR3 loop: CASSLGVQTDTQYF. For the CDR3, the DNA is TGTGCCAGCAGCTTAGGGGTTCAGACAGATACGCAGTATTTT.

This clonotype was seen once. This chain uses TRBV20-1 with TRBJ2-5; 8 bases align to TRBD1. CDR1 and CDR2 (germline): DFQATT, SNEGSKA (reference sequence). V lost 5 bases and J lost 7; bases outside the gene matches: 18. There are 16 residues in the CDR3. The CDR3 spells CSAPDTGQGDVGTQYF. The CDR3 DNA is TGCAGTGCTCCTGACACTGGACAGGGTGACGTGGGGACCCAGTACTTC.

The rearrangement uses TRBV24-1 and TRBJ1-2; D gene uncertain. CDR3 length: 14 residues. The germline V and J ends were trimmed by 3 bases and 4 bases, with 11 bases remaining between them. CDR1 and CDR2 (germline): KGHDR, SFDVKD. CDR3 DNA: TGTGCCACCAGTGATACTACACTGGCCTATGGCTACACCTTC. Translated: CATSDTTLAYGYTF.